The 22 T cell receptor beta chains given below trace back to one sample, sequenced in a study of shared clonotypes between healthy human individuals. The repertoire was sequenced with immunoSEQ multiplex PCR; TCRdb's copy has only in-frame clones and lacks some. This sample has about 1.4 million clones, with roughly 96% found just once. Sequenced input: naive CD4+ T cells sorted from blood. Indicated subset: CD45RA+ positively selected. The source is a man aged 25-40 years in good health.

The chain joins TRBV2 to TRBJ2-7; 7 bases match TRBD1. The V gene's germline CDR1 is SNHLY and CDR2 FYNNEI. The CDR3 is 13 residues long. Germline trimming cut 5 bases from V and 6 bases from J; bases unmatched to any gene: 7. The CDR3 coding sequence is TGTGCCAGCAGTTCCGGGACAGTAAGCGAGCAGTACTTC. Encoded protein: CASSSGTVSEQYF.

The chain links TRBV5-1 to TRBJ2-1, with 8 bases identical to TRBD2. The length of the CDR3 is 17 residues. The germline gives CDR1 SGHRS, CDR2 YFSETQ. The ends lost 0 bases at V and 7 bases at J; junction bases unmatched: 12. DNA of the CDR3: TGCGCCAGCAGCTTGGCCCCGTCTGCGGGAGGTTATAATGAGCAGTTCTTC. This codes for CASSLAPSAGGYNEQFF.

J is TRBJ2-1 and V is TRBV10-1, with a weak D call TRBD2 (6 bases). The CDR3 length is 16 residues. Between the trimmed V and J ends, which lost 0 bases and 3 bases, there was a span of 12 bases. CDR1 and CDR2 (germline): WNHNN, SYGVQD (reference sequence). In nucleotides, the CDR3 is TGCGCCAGCAGTGAGTCCATTGCGGGGAGCTACAATGAGCAGTTCTTC. Its protein is CASSESIAGSYNEQFF.

The chain carries TRBV2 and TRBJ2-1; 8 bases are a match to TRBD1. CDR1 is SNHLY and CDR2 is FYNNEI in the germline V gene. CDR3 length: 13 amino acids. The V gene end was trimmed by 0 bases and the J gene end by 13 bases; junction bases not matched to a gene: 5. Here the CDR3 DNA reads TGTGCCAGCAGTGAAGCCAGACAGGGGATCCAGTTCTTC. It encodes CASSEARQGIQFF.

The V call is TRBV14, the J call TRBJ2-1; D remains unclear. The CDR3 extends over 15 amino acids. With 0 bases removed from V and 2 bases from J, the gap between germline ends came to 8 bases. Germline-derived CDR1 and CDR2 are SGHDN and FVKESK. DNA for the CDR3: TGTGCCAGCAGCCAAGAAAGGCTCCCCTACAATGAGCAGTTCTTC. Residues: CASSQERLPYNEQFF.

The V and J genes are TRBV10-3 and TRBJ2-1; 10 positions agree with TRBD2. The CDR3 has 17 amino acids. With 0 bases clipped from V and 7 bases from J, the junction kept 9 bases outside the gene matches. In germline, CDR1 is ENHRY, CDR2 SYGVKD. CDR3 coding DNA: TGTGCCATCAGTGAGTCAACACTAGCGGGAAGACCTAATGAGCAGTTCTTC. Translation gives CAISESTLAGRPNEQFF.

The chain has TRBV6-5 and TRBJ1-1, with D perhaps matching TRBD1 (5 bases). Germline loops: CDR1 MNHEY, CDR2 SVGAGI. Trimming left V 4 bases short and J 0 bases short, with 9 bases between. The CDR3 has 14 residues. CDR3 DNA sequence: TGTGCCAGCAGTTGGGGACCGATGAACACTGAAGCTTTCTTT. As protein: CASSWGPMNTEAFF.

The genes are TRBV18 and TRBJ1-2; D is uncertain. The germline gives CDR1 KGHSH, CDR2 LQKENI. V was clipped by 3 bases and J by 4 bases, with 6 bases between them. The length of the CDR3 is 12 residues. The CDR3 sequence: CASSPTAYGYTF. The CDR3 bases are TGTGCCAGCTCACCCACAGCCTATGGCTACACCTTC.

A word on this clone: One end of the junction varies from germline; a read error may be responsible. The rearrangement links TRBV5-1 to TRBJ2-1; D is uncertain. Germline CDR1 SGHRS, CDR2 YFSETQ. The CDR3 spans 14 residues. CDR3 sequence reads: CACRRVISFDEQFF. CDR3 sequence (DNA): TGCGCCTGCAGGAGAGTTATCTCCTTTGATGAGCAGTTCTTC.

V and J are TRBV19 and TRBJ2-7; D gene unclear. The CDR3 contains 14 residues. V was pared by 1 base and J by 7 bases, with 14 bases between. Per germline, CDR1 LNHDA and CDR2 SQIVND (reference sequence). The CDR3 sequence: CASSIAGPMGEQYF. CDR3 DNA sequence: TGTGCCAGTAGTATAGCAGGACCCATGGGAGAGCAGTACTTC.

J is TRBJ2-3 and V is TRBV5-1; tentatively, D is TRBD1 or TRBD2 (5 bases each). The CDR3 contains 15 residues. Germline V gene sequence: CDR1 SGHRS, CDR2 YFSETQ. V was trimmed by 6 bases and J by 7 bases, leaving 21 bases between them. CDR3 DNA sequence: TGCGCCAGCACCCAAACCGGGACCTTTGGACATACGCAGTATTTT. Translated, it gives CASTQTGTFGHTQYF.

The chain joins TRBV4-1 to TRBJ2-7, with D possibly being TRBD1 or TRBD2 (5 bases each). This CDR3 region has 16 residues. Germline CDR1 reads MGHRA; CDR2 reads YSYEKL. V gave up 3 bases and J gave up 2 bases, with 17 bases separating them. CDR3 nucleotide sequence: TGCGCCAGCAGCCAGGGACCGGCGGGTAGGACCTACGAGCAGTACTTC. As protein: CASSQGPAGRTYEQYF.

The chain couples TRBV5-1 to TRBJ2-5; TRBD1 matches 10 bases. Germline trimming cut 4 bases from V and 4 bases from J; bases unmatched to any gene: 10. Germline CDR1 and CDR2: SGHRS and YFSETQ. The CDR3 totals 16 residues. The DNA of the CDR3 is TGCGCCAGCAGCCTTACCGGGACAGGGGATTTAGAGACCCAGTACTTC. Translation: CASSLTGTGDLETQYF.

The chain joins TRBV19 to TRBJ2-3; D call uncertain. Germline CDR1 reads LNHDA; CDR2 reads SQIVND (reference sequence). With 5 bases removed from V and 6 bases from J, the gap between germline ends came to 15 bases. The CDR3 contains 14 residues. CDR3 coding DNA: TGTGCCAGTAGTCAGGCAGACCCTTATGATACGCAGTATTTT. Translated, it gives CASSQADPYDTQYF. The full variable domain, rest sourced from reference TRBV19 and TRBJ2-3, is DGGITQSPKYLFRKEGQNVTLSCEQNLNHDAMYWYRQDPGQGLRLIYYSQIVNDFQKGDIAEGYSVSREKKESFPLTVTSAQKNPTAFYLCASSQADPYDTQYFGPGTRLTVL.

This clone was counted a single time. V usage is TRBV18 and J usage is TRBJ2-1; 9 bases are a match to TRBD1. The CDR3 sequence is 15 residues long. The V and J ends lost 6 bases and 1 base, in that order; junction bases with no gene match: 4. CDR1 and CDR2 from the germline V gene are KGHSH and LQKENI. The CDR3: CASSSGQGSYNEQFF. The CDR3 coding sequence is TGTGCCAGCTCGAGTGGACAGGGGTCCTACAATGAGCAGTTCTTC.

The chain links TRBV10-2 to TRBJ2-7; D unresolved. Germline CDR1 WSHSY, CDR2 SAAADI. The length of the CDR3 is 19 residues. V was shortened by 3 bases and J by 2 bases, with 26 bases between the two germline ends. The CDR3 loop is CASSDSDVRRKGFPYEQYF. CDR3 DNA sequence: TGCGCCAGCAGTGATTCCGATGTGAGAAGGAAAGGATTTCCCTACGAGCAGTACTTC.

The chain combines TRBV18 with TRBJ1-5; 8 bases align to TRBD1. Germline loops: CDR1 KGHSH, CDR2 LQKENI. The CDR3 consists of 15 residues. J lost 9 bases, V lost 3 bases, and 10 bases had no gene match. DNA for the CDR3: TGTGCCAGCTCACCCTCGGGACAGGTTCAGATGCCCCAGCATTTT. Amino acids: CASSPSGQVQMPQHF.

This chain joins TRBV5-1 and TRBJ1-2; perhaps TRBD1 as D (5 bases). The V and J ends lost 3 bases and 7 bases respectively, with 13 bases between them. This CDR3 has 13 residues. Germline CDR1 SGHRS, CDR2 YFSETQ. This CDR3 reads CASSSEGWGGYTF. CDR3 bases: TGCGCCAGCAGCTCGGAGGGGTGGGGTGGCTACACCTTC.

The gene calls are TRBV4-3 and TRBJ2-1, with D maybe TRBD1 (5 bases). Germline CDR1 and CDR2: LGHNA and YSLEER. The V end was cut by 0 bases, the J end by 8 bases, with 14 bases between. CDR3 length: 15 amino acids. The CDR3 reads CASSQDGAAFYEQFF. For the CDR3, the DNA is TGCGCCAGCAGCCAAGATGGGGCGGCTTTCTATGAGCAGTTCTTC.

This chain links TRBV7-9 with TRBJ1-5; tentatively, D is TRBD1 (6 bases). The CDR3 contains 16 residues. V was trimmed by 4 bases and J by 1 base, leaving 14 bases between them. Germline CDR1 and CDR2: SEHNR and FQNEAQ (reference sequence). DNA for the CDR3: TGTGCCAGCAGCTCACCAGGGGTCGGGAGCAATCAGCCCCAGCATTTT. Protein: CASSSPGVGSNQPQHF.

The rearrangement joins TRBV28 to TRBJ2-2; D is unresolved. CDR3 size: 16 residues. Trimming left V 2 bases short and J 3 bases short, with 13 bases between. In germline, CDR1 is MDHEN, CDR2 SYDVKM. The CDR3 is CASSLKGGRHTGELFF. For the CDR3, the DNA is TGTGCCAGCAGTTTAAAGGGCGGACGTCACACCGGGGAGCTGTTTTTT. Based on the CDR3 plus reference TRBV28 and TRBJ2-2, the full variable domain is DVKVTQSSRYLVKRTGEKVFLECVQDMDHENMFWYRQDPGLGLRLIYFSYDVKMKEKGDIPEGYSVSREKKERFSLILESASTNQTSMYLCASSLKGGRHTGELFFGEGSRLTVL.

The V call is TRBV11-2, the J call TRBJ2-6, with 7 bases matching TRBD2. The CDR3 is made up of 18 amino acids. CDR1 is SGHAT, CDR2 FQNNGV, per germline. Unmatched junction bases numbered 10, after V lost 5 bases and J lost 0 bases. The DNA for the CDR3 is TGTGCCAGCAGCACACGTACTAGCGCCCCCTCTGGGGCCAACGTCCTGACTTTC. Translated: CASSTRTSAPSGANVLTF.